A selection of T cell receptor beta chains follows, all from one sample in a study of T cells in Graves' hyperthyroidism and ophthalmopathy. TCRdb recomputed calls from the multiplex PCR reads with MiXCR, one row per CDR3 protein. The sample has some 360,000 distinct CDR3 sequences; about 15% are singletons. Sequences were obtained from blood. The receptors stem from an older woman with Graves' hyperthyroidism. Both conserved end residues are part of each CDR3. A D gene is named only where the DNA matches it firmly. Expanded clones are given a class, and other clones once, few, many or no size at all.

CDR3 protein: CASSLTGSLGNEQFF
CDR3 DNA: TGTGCCAGCAGTTTAACCGGGAGTCTGGGCAATGAGCAGTTCTTC
J gene: TRBJ2-1
CDR3 length: 15
V gene: TRBV28
D gene: -
clone size: many

CDR3 protein: CASSRAVATNEKLFF
CDR3 DNA: TGTGCCAGCAGCCGGGCCGTAGCAACTAATGAAAAACTGTTTTTT
J gene: TRBJ1-4
CDR3 length: 15
V gene: TRBV11-2
D gene: -
clone size: many

CDR3 protein: CAIRTGRGAGPDTQYF
CDR3 DNA: TGTGCCATCAGGACGGGGAGAGGGGCTGGCCCAGATACGCAGTATTTT
J gene: TRBJ2-3
CDR3 length: 16
V gene: TRBV10-3
D gene: -
clone size: many

CDR3 protein: CASSTAGGDGYTF
CDR3 DNA: TGTGCCAGCAGCACCGCGGGGGGGGATGGCTACACCTTC
J gene: TRBJ1-2
CDR3 length: 13
V gene: TRBV7-2
D gene: -
clone size: many

CDR3 protein: CASSYLGTKNIQYF
CDR3 DNA: TGTGCCAGCAGTTACCTGGGGACCAAAAACATTCAGTACTTC
J gene: TRBJ2-4
CDR3 length: 14
V gene: TRBV6-6
D gene: -
clone size: few

CDR3 protein: CASSDMGSYNEQFF
CDR3 DNA: TGTGCCAGCAGCGATATGGGGTCCTACAATGAGCAGTTCTTC
J gene: TRBJ2-1
CDR3 length: 14
V gene: TRBV11-3
D gene: -
clone size: many

CDR3 protein: CSARAPDSPRETQYF
CDR3 DNA: TGCAGTGCTAGAGCGCCGGACTCTCCCCGGGAGACCCAGTACTTC
J gene: TRBJ2-5
CDR3 length: 15
V gene: TRBV20-1
D gene: -
clone size: many

CDR3 protein: CAISARGPARYGYTF
CDR3 DNA: TGTGCCATCAGTGCTCGAGGTCCGGCCAGATATGGCTACACCTTC
J gene: TRBJ1-2
CDR3 length: 15
V gene: TRBV10-3
D gene: -
clone size: many

CDR3 protein: CASSPPGLAGGSYNEQFF
CDR3 DNA: TGTGCCAGCAGTCCGCCGGGACTAGCGGGAGGGTCCTACAATGAGCAGTTCTTC
J gene: TRBJ2-1
CDR3 length: 18
V gene: TRBV12-3/TRBV12-4
D gene: TRBD2
clone size: -

CDR3 protein: CSASGSASATDTQYF
CDR3 DNA: TGCAGTGCTAGTGGCTCGGCTAGCGCTACAGATACGCAGTATTTT
J gene: TRBJ2-3
CDR3 length: 15
V gene: TRBV20-1
D gene: -
clone size: many

CDR3 protein: CSARGRLAGVWGTDTQYF
CDR3 DNA: TGCAGTGCCAGAGGGCGACTAGCGGGAGTTTGGGGCACAGATACGCAGTATTTT
J gene: TRBJ2-3
CDR3 length: 18
V gene: TRBV20-1
D gene: TRBD2
clone size: -

CDR3 protein: CASSYRDRGKSEQYF
CDR3 DNA: TGTGCCAGCAGCTACCGGGACAGGGGGAAGTCCGAGCAGTACTTC
J gene: TRBJ2-7
CDR3 length: 15
V gene: TRBV7-9
D gene: TRBD1
clone size: -

CDR3 protein: CAWSGGLEQYF
CDR3 DNA: TGTGCCTGGAGTGGGGGCCTCGAGCAGTACTTC
J gene: TRBJ2-7
CDR3 length: 11
V gene: TRBV30
D gene: -
clone size: few

CDR3 protein: CASSQTTNEKLFF
CDR3 DNA: TGTGCCAGCAGCCAGACAACTAATGAAAAACTGTTTTTT
J gene: TRBJ1-4
CDR3 length: 13
V gene: TRBV3-1
D gene: -
clone size: many

CDR3 protein: CASSLRGRGVEKLFF
CDR3 DNA: TGTGCCAGCAGCTTACGGGGGCGCGGGGTTGAAAAACTGTTTTTT
J gene: TRBJ1-4
CDR3 length: 15
V gene: TRBV7-9
D gene: -
clone size: many

CDR3 protein: CASSGTGTLEETQYF
CDR3 DNA: TGTGCCAGCAGTGGGACAGGTACCCTGGAGGAGACCCAGTACTTC
J gene: TRBJ2-5
CDR3 length: 15
V gene: TRBV6-1
D gene: TRBD1
clone size: -

CDR3 protein: CATSDRLAGYNEQFF
CDR3 DNA: TGTGCCACCAGTGACCGACTAGCGGGTTACAATGAGCAGTTCTTC
J gene: TRBJ2-1
CDR3 length: 15
V gene: TRBV24-1
D gene: TRBD2
clone size: many

CDR3 protein: CASSRRQGDTGELFF
CDR3 DNA: TGTGCCAGCAGCAGGAGGCAGGGGGACACCGGGGAGCTGTTTTTT
J gene: TRBJ2-2
CDR3 length: 15
V gene: TRBV5-4
D gene: TRBD1
clone size: many

CDR3 protein: CASGIKLAANEQFF
CDR3 DNA: TGTGCCAGTGGTATTAAGTTAGCGGCTAATGAGCAGTTCTTC
J gene: TRBJ2-1
CDR3 length: 14
V gene: TRBV19
D gene: -
clone size: -

CDR3 protein: CASSARTSGRAGWGDEQFF
CDR3 DNA: TGTGCCAGCAGCGCCCGGACTAGCGGGAGGGCCGGTTGGGGAGATGAGCAGTTCTTC
J gene: TRBJ2-1
CDR3 length: 19
V gene: TRBV9
D gene: TRBD2
clone size: many

CDR3 protein: CATTGTSGTAGTDTQYF
CDR3 DNA: TGTGCCACCACGGGGACTAGCGGGACGGCGGGAACAGATACGCAGTATTTT
J gene: TRBJ2-3
CDR3 length: 17
V gene: TRBV24-1
D gene: TRBD2
clone size: many

CDR3 protein: CASSPLYEQKETQYF
CDR3 DNA: TGTGCCAGCTCACCATTGTATGAACAGAAAGAGACCCAGTACTTC
J gene: TRBJ2-5
CDR3 length: 15
V gene: TRBV18
D gene: -
clone size: few

CDR3 protein: CASSDLRGGHKAFF
CDR3 DNA: TGTGCCAGCAGTGACCTTAGGGGGGGGCACAAAGCTTTCTTT
J gene: TRBJ1-1
CDR3 length: 14
V gene: TRBV6-1
D gene: -
clone size: many

CDR3 protein: CASSELLAGRNEQFF
CDR3 DNA: TGTGCCAGCAGTGAATTGTTAGCGGGAAGGAATGAGCAGTTCTTC
J gene: TRBJ2-1
CDR3 length: 15
V gene: TRBV6-1
D gene: TRBD2
clone size: many

CDR3 protein: CASSPRAYGYTF
CDR3 DNA: TGTGCCAGCAGTCCGAGGGCCTATGGCTACACCTTC
J gene: TRBJ1-2
CDR3 length: 12
V gene: TRBV12-3/TRBV12-4
D gene: -
clone size: many

CDR3 protein: CASSPAGGSCEQYF
CDR3 DNA: TGTGCCAGCAGCCCAGCGGGAGGCTCCTGCGAGCAGTACTTC
J gene: TRBJ2-7
CDR3 length: 14
V gene: TRBV3-1
D gene: TRBD2
clone size: -

CDR3 protein: CAISTGGAYEQYF
CDR3 DNA: TGTGCCATTTCGACAGGGGGCGCGTACGAGCAGTACTTC
J gene: TRBJ2-7
CDR3 length: 13
V gene: TRBV10-3
D gene: TRBD1
clone size: many

CDR3 protein: CASSLGSSHEQFF
CDR3 DNA: TGCGCCAGCAGCTTGGGATCCTCCCATGAGCAGTTCTTC
J gene: TRBJ2-1
CDR3 length: 13
V gene: TRBV5-1
D gene: -
clone size: -

CDR3 protein: CASTFLGGHEKLFF
CDR3 DNA: TGTGCCAGTACTTTTCTCGGGGGTCATGAAAAACTGTTTTTT
J gene: TRBJ1-4
CDR3 length: 14
V gene: TRBV19
D gene: -
clone size: -

CDR3 protein: CASRKSPGLAGLRTDTQYF
CDR3 DNA: TGTGCCAGCAGGAAGAGCCCGGGACTAGCGGGACTCCGCACAGATACGCAGTATTTT
J gene: TRBJ2-3
CDR3 length: 19
V gene: TRBV2
D gene: TRBD2
clone size: -

CDR3 protein: CASSLSSALGNQPQHF
CDR3 DNA: TGTGCCAGCAGTTTATCATCGGCTCTTGGCAATCAGCCCCAGCATTTT
J gene: TRBJ1-5
CDR3 length: 16
V gene: TRBV27
D gene: -
clone size: many

CDR3 protein: CASSHRRAGANVLTF
CDR3 DNA: TGTGCCAGCAGCCACAGGAGGGCTGGGGCCAACGTCCTGACTTTC
J gene: TRBJ2-6
CDR3 length: 15
V gene: TRBV7-9
D gene: -
clone size: few

CDR3 protein: CASSPPGQRGYGYTF
CDR3 DNA: TGTGCCAGCTCACCCCCGGGACAGCGGGGGTATGGCTACACCTTC
J gene: TRBJ1-2
CDR3 length: 15
V gene: TRBV18
D gene: TRBD1
clone size: many

CDR3 protein: CASSFPTGERYEQYF
CDR3 DNA: TGTGCCAGCAGCTTCCCGACAGGGGAGAGGTACGAGCAGTACTTC
J gene: TRBJ2-7
CDR3 length: 15
V gene: TRBV7-9
D gene: TRBD1
clone size: many